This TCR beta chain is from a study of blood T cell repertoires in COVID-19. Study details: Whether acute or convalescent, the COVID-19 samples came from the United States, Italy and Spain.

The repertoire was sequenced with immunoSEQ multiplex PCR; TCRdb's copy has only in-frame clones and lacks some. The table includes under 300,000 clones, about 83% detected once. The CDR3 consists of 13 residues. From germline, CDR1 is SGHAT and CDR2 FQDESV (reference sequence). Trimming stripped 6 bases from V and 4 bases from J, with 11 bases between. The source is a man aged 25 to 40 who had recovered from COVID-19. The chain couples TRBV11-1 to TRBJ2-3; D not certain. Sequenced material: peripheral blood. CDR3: CASRPYIPDTQYF. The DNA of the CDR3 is TGTGCCAGCAGACCGTACATCCCAGATACGCAGTATTTT.